This T cell receptor beta chain is from a study of T cells in Graves' hyperthyroidism and ophthalmopathy. Study results and caveats: Ophthalmopathy was distinguished from stable hyperthyroidism by 13 V-J signatures.

Germline-derived CDR1 and CDR2 are ENHRY and SYGVKD. This CDR3 is built from 14 residues. Trimming stripped 3 bases from V and 8 bases from J, with 13 bases between. On this clonotype itself: Antigen unknown.

Researchers took RNA transcripts and amplified the TCR beta CDR3 regions from them. HTBI primers were the set used in a first-round RT-PCR of the TCR CDR3. MiXCR, applied by TCRdb to the multiplex PCR reads, yields one record per CDR3 protein. The sample shows roughly 840,000 distinct CDR3 sequences, 35% to 40% of them seen only once. The specimen was blood. The sequence was collected from a man younger than 35 with Graves' hyperthyroidism. V and J are TRBV10-3 and TRBJ2-2; a weak D match, TRBD2 (6 bases). The CDR3 sequence is CAISELREAGELFF. The CDR3 DNA follows: TGTGCCATCAGTGAATTGAGGGAGGCGGGGGAGCTGTTTTTT.